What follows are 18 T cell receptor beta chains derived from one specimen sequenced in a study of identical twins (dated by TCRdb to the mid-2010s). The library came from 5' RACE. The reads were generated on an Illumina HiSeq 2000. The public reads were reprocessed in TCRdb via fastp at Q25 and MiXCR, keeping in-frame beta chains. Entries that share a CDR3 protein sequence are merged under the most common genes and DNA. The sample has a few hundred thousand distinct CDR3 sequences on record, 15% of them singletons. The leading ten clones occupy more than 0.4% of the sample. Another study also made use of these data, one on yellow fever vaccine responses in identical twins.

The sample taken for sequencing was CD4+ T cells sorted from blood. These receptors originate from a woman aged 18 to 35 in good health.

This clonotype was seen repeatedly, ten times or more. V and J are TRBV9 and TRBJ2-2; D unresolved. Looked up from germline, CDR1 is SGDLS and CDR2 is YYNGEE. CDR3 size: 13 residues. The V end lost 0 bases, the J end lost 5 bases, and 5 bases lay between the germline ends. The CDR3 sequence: CASSVEVTGELFF. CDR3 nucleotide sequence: TGTGCCAGCAGCGTAGAGGTTACCGGGGAGCTGTTTTTT.

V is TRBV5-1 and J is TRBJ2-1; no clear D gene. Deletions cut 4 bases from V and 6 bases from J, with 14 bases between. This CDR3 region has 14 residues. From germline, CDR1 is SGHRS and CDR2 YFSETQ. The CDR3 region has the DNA TGCGCCAGCAGCGTGGACGTGGTAGGCAATGAGCAGTTCTTC. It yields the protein CASSVDVVGNEQFF.

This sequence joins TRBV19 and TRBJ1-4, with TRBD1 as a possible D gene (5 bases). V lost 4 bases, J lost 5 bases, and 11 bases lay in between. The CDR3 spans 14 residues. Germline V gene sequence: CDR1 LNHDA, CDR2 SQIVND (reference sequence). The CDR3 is CASSTDWGNEKLFF. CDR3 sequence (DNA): TGTGCCAGTAGTACGGACTGGGGGAATGAAAAACTGTTTTTT. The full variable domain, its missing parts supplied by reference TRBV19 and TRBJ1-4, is DGGITQSPKYLFRKEGQNVTLSCEQNLNHDAMYWYRQDPGQGLRLIYYSQIVNDFQKGDIAEGYSVSREKKESFPLTVTSAQKNPTAFYLCASSTDWGNEKLFFGSGTQLSVL.

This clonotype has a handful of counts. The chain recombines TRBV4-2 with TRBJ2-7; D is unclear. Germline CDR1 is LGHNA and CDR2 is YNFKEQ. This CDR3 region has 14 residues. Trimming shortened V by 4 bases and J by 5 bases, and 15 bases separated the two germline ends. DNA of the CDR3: TGTGCCAGCAGCCCTGTAGCCCAGACCCACGAGCAGTACTTC. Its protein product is CASSPVAQTHEQYF.

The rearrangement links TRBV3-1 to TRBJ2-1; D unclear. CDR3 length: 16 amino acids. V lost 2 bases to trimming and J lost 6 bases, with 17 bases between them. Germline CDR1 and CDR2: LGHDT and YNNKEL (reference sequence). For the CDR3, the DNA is TGTGCCAGCAGCCAACGCCCTCTAGATCGCTCCAATGAGCAGTTCTTC. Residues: CASSQRPLDRSNEQFF.

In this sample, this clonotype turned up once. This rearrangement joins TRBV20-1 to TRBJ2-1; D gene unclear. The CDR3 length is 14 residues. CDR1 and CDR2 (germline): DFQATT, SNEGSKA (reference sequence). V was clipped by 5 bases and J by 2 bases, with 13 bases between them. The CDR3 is CSAGTTQAYNEQFF. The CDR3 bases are TGCAGTGCTGGCACCACCCAGGCCTACAATGAGCAGTTCTTC.

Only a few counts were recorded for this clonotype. This CDR3 is CASSPPENLSGNTIYF. The DNA for the CDR3 is TGTGCCAGCAGCCCCCCCGAAAACCTCTCTGGAAACACCATATATTTT. The V and J genes are TRBV5-5 and TRBJ1-3; D not certain. CDR3 length: 16 residues. CDR1 SGHKS and CDR2 YYEKEE come from the germline V gene (reference sequence). Trimming shortened V by 4 bases and J by 0 bases, and 14 bases separated the two germline ends. Combining the CDR3 with reference TRBV5-5 and TRBJ1-3 gives the whole variable domain DAGVTQSPTHLIKTRGQQVTLRCSPISGHKSVSWYQQVLGQGPQFIFQYYEKEERGRGNFPDRFSARQFPNYSSELNVNALLLGDSALYLCASSPPENLSGNTIYFGEGSWLTVV.

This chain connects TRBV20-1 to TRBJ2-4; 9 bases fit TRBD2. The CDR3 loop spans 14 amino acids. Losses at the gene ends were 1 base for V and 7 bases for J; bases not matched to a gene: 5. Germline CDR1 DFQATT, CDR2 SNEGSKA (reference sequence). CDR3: CSARVNAGGNIQYF. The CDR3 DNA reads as TGCAGTGCTAGAGTCAACGCGGGAGGGAACATTCAGTACTTC.

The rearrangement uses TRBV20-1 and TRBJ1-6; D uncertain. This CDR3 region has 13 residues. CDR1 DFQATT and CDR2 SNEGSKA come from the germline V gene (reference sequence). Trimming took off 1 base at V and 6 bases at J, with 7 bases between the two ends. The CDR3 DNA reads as TGCAGTGCTAGAGTCTCGGGTAATTCACCCCTCCACTTT. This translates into CSARVSGNSPLHF.

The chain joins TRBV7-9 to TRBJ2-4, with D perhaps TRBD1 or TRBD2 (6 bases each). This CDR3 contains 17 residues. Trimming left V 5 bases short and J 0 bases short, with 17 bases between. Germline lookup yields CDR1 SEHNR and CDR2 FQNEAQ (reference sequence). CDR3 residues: CASSPRGVPLAKNIQYF. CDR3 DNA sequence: TGTGCCAGCAGCCCGAGGGGGGTTCCCCTAGCCAAAAACATTCAGTACTTC.

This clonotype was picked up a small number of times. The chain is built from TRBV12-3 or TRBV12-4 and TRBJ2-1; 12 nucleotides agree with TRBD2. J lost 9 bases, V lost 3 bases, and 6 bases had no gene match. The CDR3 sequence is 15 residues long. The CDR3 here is CASSLRTSGIVEQFF. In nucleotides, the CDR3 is TGTGCCAGCAGTTTGAGGACTAGCGGGATAGTTGAGCAGTTCTTC.

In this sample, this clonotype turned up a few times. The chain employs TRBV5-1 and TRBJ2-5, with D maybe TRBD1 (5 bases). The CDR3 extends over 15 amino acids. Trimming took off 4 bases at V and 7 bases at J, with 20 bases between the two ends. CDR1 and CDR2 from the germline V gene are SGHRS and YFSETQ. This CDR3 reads CASSVGPTAMGTQYF. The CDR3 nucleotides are TGCGCCAGCAGCGTCGGCCCGACAGCTATGGGGACCCAGTACTTC.

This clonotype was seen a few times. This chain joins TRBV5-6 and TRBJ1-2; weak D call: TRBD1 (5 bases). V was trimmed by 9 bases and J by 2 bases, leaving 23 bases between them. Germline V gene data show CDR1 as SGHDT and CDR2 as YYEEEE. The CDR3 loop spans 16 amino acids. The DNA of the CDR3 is TGTGCCACGAGCTTTTACTGGGCAGGGCCCAACTATGGCTACACCTTC. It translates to CATSFYWAGPNYGYTF.

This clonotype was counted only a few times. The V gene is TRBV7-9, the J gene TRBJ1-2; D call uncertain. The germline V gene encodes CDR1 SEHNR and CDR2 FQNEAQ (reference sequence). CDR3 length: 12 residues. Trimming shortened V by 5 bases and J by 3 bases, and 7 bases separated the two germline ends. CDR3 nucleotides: TGTGCCAGCAGCCTCCTGGACTATGGCTACACCTTC. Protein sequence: CASSLLDYGYTF.

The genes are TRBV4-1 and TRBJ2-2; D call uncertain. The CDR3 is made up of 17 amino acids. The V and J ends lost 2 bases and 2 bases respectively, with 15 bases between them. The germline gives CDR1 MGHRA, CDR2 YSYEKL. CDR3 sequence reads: CASSQRSDWDNTGELFF. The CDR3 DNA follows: TGCGCCAGCAGCCAACGGAGCGATTGGGATAACACCGGGGAGCTGTTTTTT.

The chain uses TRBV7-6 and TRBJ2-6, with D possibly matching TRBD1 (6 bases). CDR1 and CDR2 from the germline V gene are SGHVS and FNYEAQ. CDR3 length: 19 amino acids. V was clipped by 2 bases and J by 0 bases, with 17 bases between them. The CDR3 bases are TGTGCCAGCAGCTTATTGACGCAGACAGGTTTCTCTGGGGCCAACGTCCTGACTTTC. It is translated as CASSLLTQTGFSGANVLTF.

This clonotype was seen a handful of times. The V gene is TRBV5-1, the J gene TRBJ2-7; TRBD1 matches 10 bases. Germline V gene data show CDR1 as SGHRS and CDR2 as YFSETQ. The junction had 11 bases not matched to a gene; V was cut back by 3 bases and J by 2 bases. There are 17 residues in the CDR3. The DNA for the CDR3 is TGCGCCAGCAGCTCCCCCGGGACAGGGGTTCGCCCCTACGAGCAGTACGTC. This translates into CASSSPGTGVRPYEQYV.

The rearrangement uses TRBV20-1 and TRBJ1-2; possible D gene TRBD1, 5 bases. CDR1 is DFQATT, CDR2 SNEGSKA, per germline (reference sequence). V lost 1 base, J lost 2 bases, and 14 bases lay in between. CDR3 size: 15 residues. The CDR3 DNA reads TGCAGTGCTAGAGGGACACCCGAAGGGAACTATGGCTACACCTTC. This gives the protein CSARGTPEGNYGYTF.